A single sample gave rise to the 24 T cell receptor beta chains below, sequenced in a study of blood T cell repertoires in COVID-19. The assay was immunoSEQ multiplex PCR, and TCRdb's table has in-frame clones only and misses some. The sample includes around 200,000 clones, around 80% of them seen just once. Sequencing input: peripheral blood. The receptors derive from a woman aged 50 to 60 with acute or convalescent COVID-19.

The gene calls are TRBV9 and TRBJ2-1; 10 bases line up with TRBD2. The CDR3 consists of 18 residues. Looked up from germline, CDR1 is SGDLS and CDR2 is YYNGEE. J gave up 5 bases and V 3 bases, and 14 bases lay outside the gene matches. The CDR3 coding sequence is TGTGCCAGCAGCGCGAGCCCCTCGATAGCGGGGGGACACAATGAGCAGTTCTTC. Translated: CASSASPSIAGGHNEQFF.

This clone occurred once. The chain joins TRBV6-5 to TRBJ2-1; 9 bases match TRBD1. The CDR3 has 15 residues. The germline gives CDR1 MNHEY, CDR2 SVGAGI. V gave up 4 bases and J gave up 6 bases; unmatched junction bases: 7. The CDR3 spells CASSSLGTGSNEQFF. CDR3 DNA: TGTGCCAGCAGTTCCCTGGGGACAGGGAGCAATGAGCAGTTCTTC.

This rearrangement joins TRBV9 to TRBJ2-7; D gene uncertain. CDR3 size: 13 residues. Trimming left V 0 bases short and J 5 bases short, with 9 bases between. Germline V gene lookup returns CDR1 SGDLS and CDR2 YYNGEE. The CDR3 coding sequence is TGTGCCAGCAGCGTAGCCCCTCAGGACGAGCAGTACTTC. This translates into CASSVAPQDEQYF. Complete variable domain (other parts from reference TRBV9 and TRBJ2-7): DSGVTQTPKHLITATGQRVTLRCSPRSGDLSVYWYQQSLDQGLQFLIQYYNGEERAKGNILERFSAQQFPDLHSELNLSSLELGDSALYFCASSVAPQDEQYFGPGTRLTVT.

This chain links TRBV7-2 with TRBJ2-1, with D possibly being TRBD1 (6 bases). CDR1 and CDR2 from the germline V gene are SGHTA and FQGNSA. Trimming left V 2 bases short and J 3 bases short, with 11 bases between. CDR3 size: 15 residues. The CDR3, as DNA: TGTGCCAGCAGCTTAATACAGGGATACTACAATGAGCAGTTCTTC. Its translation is CASSLIQGYYNEQFF.

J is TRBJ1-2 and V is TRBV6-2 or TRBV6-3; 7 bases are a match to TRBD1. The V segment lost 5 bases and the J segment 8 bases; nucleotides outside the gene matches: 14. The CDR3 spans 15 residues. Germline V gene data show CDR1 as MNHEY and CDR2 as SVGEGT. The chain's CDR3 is CASSAWTGPGGGYTF. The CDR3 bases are TGTGCCAGCAGTGCTTGGACAGGCCCCGGGGGCGGCTACACCTTC.

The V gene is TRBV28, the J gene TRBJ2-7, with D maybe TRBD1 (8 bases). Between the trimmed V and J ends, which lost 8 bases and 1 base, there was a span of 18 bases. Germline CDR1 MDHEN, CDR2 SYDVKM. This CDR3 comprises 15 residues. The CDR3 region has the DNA TGTGCCAGCCTTCCCGGGAGGACAGGGTCCTACGAGCAGTACTTC. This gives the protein CASLPGRTGSYEQYF.

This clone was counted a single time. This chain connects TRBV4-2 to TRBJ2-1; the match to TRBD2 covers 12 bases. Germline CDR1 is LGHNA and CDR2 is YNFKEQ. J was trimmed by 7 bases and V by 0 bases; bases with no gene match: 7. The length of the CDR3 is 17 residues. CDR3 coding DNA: TGTGCCAGCAGCCAAGAATTGACTAGCGGGGGACTGAATGAGCAGTTCTTC. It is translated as CASSQELTSGGLNEQFF.

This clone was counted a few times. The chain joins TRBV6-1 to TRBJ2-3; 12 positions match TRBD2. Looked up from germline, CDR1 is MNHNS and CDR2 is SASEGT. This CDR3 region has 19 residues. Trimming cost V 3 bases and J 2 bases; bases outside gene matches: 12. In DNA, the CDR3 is TGTGCCAGCAGTGATAATCACGGCTCTAGCGGGGGGGCCACAGATACGCAGTATTTT. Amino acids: CASSDNHGSSGGATDTQYF.

The CDR3: CSARDPLPLHF. CDR3 nucleotide sequence: TGCAGTGCTAGAGATCCTCTACCCCTCCACTTT. This rearrangement joins TRBV20-1 to TRBJ1-6; no clear D gene. Trimming pared 0 bases from V and 12 bases from J, leaving 6 bases between. The germline gives CDR1 DFQATT, CDR2 SNEGSKA (reference sequence). This CDR3 spans 11 amino acids.

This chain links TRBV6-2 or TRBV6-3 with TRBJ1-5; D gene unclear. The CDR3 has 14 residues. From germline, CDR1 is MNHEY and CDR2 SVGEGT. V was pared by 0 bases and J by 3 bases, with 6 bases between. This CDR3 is CASSYSGHNQPQHF. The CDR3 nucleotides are TGTGCCAGCAGTTACTCGGGCCACAATCAGCCCCAGCATTTT.

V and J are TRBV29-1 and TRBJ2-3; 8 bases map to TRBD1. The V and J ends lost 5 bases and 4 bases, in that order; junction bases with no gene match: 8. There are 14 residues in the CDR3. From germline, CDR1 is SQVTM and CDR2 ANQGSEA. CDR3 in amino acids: CSVSTGAAPDTQYF. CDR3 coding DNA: TGCAGCGTTTCGACAGGGGCCGCACCAGATACGCAGTATTTT.

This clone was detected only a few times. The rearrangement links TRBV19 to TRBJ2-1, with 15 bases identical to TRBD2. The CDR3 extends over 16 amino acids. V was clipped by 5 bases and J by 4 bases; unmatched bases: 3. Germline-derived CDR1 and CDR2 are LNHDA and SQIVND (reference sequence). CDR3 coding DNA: TGTGCCAGTAGTTCTGGGACTAGCGGGGGGTACAATGAGCAGTTCTTC. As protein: CASSSGTSGGYNEQFF. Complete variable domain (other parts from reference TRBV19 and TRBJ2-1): DGGITQSPKYLFRKEGQNVTLSCEQNLNHDAMYWYRQDPGQGLRLIYYSQIVNDFQKGDIAEGYSVSREKKESFPLTVTSAQKNPTAFYLCASSSGTSGGYNEQFFGPGTRLTVL.

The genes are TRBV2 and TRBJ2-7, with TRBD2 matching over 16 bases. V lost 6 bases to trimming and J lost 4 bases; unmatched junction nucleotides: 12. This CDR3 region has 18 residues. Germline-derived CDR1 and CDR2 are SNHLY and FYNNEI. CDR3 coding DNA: TGTGCCAGCAGCCCCCCGGGACTAGCGGGAGGGGGGCGATACGAGCAGTACTTC. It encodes CASSPPGLAGGGRYEQYF.

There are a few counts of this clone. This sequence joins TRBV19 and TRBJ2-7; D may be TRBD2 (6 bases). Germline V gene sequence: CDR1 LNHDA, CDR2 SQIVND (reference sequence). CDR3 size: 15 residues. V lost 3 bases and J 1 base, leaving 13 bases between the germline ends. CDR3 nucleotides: TGTGCCAGTAGTATTGGAGGGGCCGTGTCCTACGAGCAGTACTTC. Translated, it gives CASSIGGAVSYEQYF. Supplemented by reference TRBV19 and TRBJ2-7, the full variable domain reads DGGITQSPKYLFRKEGQNVTLSCEQNLNHDAMYWYRQDPGQGLRLIYYSQIVNDFQKGDIAEGYSVSREKKESFPLTVTSAQKNPTAFYLCASSIGGAVSYEQYFGPGTRLTVT.

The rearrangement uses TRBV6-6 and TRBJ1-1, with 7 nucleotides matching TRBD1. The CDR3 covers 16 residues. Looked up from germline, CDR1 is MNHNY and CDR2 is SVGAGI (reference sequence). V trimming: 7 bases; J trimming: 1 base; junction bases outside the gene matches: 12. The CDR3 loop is CASTNRGRGRNTEAFF. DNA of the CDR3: TGTGCCAGCACCAACAGGGGTAGGGGACGGAACACTGAAGCTTTCTTT.

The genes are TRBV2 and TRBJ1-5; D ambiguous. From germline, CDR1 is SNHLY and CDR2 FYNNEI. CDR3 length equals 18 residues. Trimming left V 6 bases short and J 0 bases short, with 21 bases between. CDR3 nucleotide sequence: TGTGCCAGCAGAGGAGGACTCACCCAGACCATTAGCAATCAGCCCCAGCATTTT. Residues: CASRGGLTQTISNQPQHF.

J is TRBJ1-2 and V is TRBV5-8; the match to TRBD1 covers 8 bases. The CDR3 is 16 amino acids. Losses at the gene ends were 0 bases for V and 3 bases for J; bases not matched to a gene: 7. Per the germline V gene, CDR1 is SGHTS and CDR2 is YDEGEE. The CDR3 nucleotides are TGTGCCAGCAGCTTGGGAGACAGGGGATCCCACTATGGCTACACCTTC. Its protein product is CASSLGDRGSHYGYTF.

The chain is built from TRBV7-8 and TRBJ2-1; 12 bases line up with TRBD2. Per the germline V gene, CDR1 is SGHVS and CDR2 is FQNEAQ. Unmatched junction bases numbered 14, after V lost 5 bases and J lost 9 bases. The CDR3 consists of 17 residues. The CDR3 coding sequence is TGTGCCAGCAGCACCGAGAGGAGACTAGCGGGAGATGCTGAGCAGTTCTTC. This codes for CASSTERRLAGDAEQFF.

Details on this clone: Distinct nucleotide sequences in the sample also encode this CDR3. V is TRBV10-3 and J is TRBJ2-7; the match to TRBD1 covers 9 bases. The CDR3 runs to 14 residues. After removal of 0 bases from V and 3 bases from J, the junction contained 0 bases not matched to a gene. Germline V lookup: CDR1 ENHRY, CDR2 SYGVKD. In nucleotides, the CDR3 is TGTGCCATCAGTGAGTCGGACAGGGGCTACGAGCAGTACTTC. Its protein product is CAISESDRGYEQYF.

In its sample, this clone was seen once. In nucleotides, the CDR3 is TGTGCCAGTAGTTATGCTAGCCGAGATTACGAGCAGTACTTC. Amino acids: CASSYASRDYEQYF. This sequence joins TRBV19 and TRBJ2-7; possible D gene TRBD2, 5 bases. The CDR3 has 14 amino acids. Per the germline V gene, CDR1 is LNHDA and CDR2 is SQIVND (reference sequence). V was shortened by 5 bases and J by 4 bases, with 15 bases between the two germline ends.

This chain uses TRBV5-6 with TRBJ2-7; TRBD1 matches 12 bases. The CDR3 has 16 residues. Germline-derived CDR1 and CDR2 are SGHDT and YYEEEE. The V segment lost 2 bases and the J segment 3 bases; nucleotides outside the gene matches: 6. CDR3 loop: CASSFGTGGAYYEQYF. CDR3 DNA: TGTGCCAGCAGCTTTGGGACAGGGGGCGCTTACTACGAGCAGTACTTC.

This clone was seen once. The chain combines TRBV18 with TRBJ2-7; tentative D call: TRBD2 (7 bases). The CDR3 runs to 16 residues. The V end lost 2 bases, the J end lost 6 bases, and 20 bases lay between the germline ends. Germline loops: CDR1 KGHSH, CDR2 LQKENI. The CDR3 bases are TGTGCCAGCTCACCAGCCGAACAGGGTCGCGGGGGCGAGCAGTACTTC. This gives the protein CASSPAEQGRGGEQYF.

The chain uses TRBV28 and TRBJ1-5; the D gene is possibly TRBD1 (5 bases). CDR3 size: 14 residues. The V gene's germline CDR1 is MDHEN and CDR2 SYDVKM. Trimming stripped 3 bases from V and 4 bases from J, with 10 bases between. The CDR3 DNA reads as TGTGCCAGCAGTTTTTCAGGGTTTAATCAGCCCCAGCATTTT. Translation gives CASSFSGFNQPQHF.

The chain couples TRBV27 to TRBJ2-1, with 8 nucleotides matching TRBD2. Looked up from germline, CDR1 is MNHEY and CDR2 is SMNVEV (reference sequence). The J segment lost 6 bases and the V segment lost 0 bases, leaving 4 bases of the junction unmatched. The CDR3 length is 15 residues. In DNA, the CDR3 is TGTGCCAGCAGTTTATCCGGGAGGGCCCTCAATGAGCAGTTCTTC. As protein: CASSLSGRALNEQFF.